This entry lists 8 T cell receptor beta chains sequenced from one sample in a study of T cells in Graves' hyperthyroidism and ophthalmopathy. Amplified TCR beta CDR3 regions came from RNA transcripts. HTBI primers drove first-round RT-PCR of the TCR CDR3. TCRdb analysed the multiplex PCR reads with MiXCR anew, one entry per CDR3 protein. The profile shows 200,000 to 250,000 distinct CDR3 sequences, over 15% of them singletons. Sequenced material: blood. All receptors come from a woman between 18 and 29 years old with Graves' ophthalmopathy.

Many counts were recorded for this clonotype. The chain is built from TRBV20-1 and TRBJ2-7, with D hard to call. CDR3 length: 16 amino acids. V lost 0 bases to trimming and J lost 2 bases, with 17 bases between them. Germline values: CDR1 DFQATT, CDR2 SNEGSKA (reference sequence). CDR3: CSARDKSAATAYEQYF. The CDR3 region has the DNA TGCAGTGCTAGAGATAAGTCGGCAGCCACAGCCTACGAGCAGTACTTC.

Ten or more counts support this clonotype. This chain uses TRBV12-3 or TRBV12-4 with TRBJ1-5, with D possibly being TRBD1 (5 bases). The CDR3 sequence is 13 residues long. Trimming stripped 1 base from V and 5 bases from J, with 6 bases between. CDR3 sequence: CASSLGDDQPQHF. DNA of the CDR3: TGTGCCAGCAGTTTAGGGGACGATCAGCCCCAGCATTTT.

The table lists this clonotype with many counts. The chain combines TRBV20-1 with TRBJ1-3; TRBD1 might be the D (6 bases). The CDR3 covers 15 residues. The germline CDR1 and CDR2 sequences are DFQATT and SNEGSKA (reference sequence). V lost 4 bases, J lost 0 bases, and 13 bases lay in between. The CDR3 loop is CSATTQGLSGNTIYF. For the CDR3, the DNA is TGCAGTGCTACCACACAGGGACTCTCTGGAAACACCATATATTTT.

The sample holds many counts of this clonotype. The chain is built from TRBV3-1 and TRBJ2-1; D is perhaps TRBD2 (5 bases). V was shortened by 2 bases and J by 7 bases, with 12 bases between the two germline ends. The V gene's germline CDR1 is LGHDT and CDR2 YNNKEL (reference sequence). This CDR3 is built from 14 residues. CDR3 residues: CASSQPQRRNEQFF. In nucleotides, the CDR3 is TGTGCCAGCAGCCAACCGCAGCGGCGAAATGAGCAGTTCTTC.

Concerning this clonotype itself: The junction shows a germline mismatch at one end, possibly a read error. The chain combines TRBV29-1 with TRBJ1-2; D gene ambiguous. Per germline, CDR1 SQVTM and CDR2 ANQGSEA. CDR3 length equals 11 residues. The CDR3 loop is CNVGQFYGYTF. The CDR3 DNA follows: TGCAACGTTGGCCAGTTCTATGGCTACACCTTC.

The chain recombines TRBV6-5 with TRBJ2-7; D is possibly TRBD2 (5 bases). V lost 0 bases, J lost 5 bases, and 17 bases lay in between. The CDR3 contains 16 residues. The V gene's germline CDR1 is MNHEY and CDR2 SVGAGI. The CDR3: CASSYSFGEGRHEQYF. The CDR3 nucleotides are TGTGCCAGCAGTTACTCGTTCGGCGAAGGGAGACACGAGCAGTACTTC.

This rearrangement joins TRBV3-1 to TRBJ2-7; D is unclear. Trimming cost V 0 bases and J 5 bases, with 17 bases left between them. Germline V gene data show CDR1 as LGHDT and CDR2 as YNNKEL (reference sequence). The CDR3 spans 16 residues. The CDR3 sequence: CASSQDWASSVDEQYV. The CDR3 DNA is TGTGCCAGCAGCCAAGATTGGGCCAGCAGCGTGGACGAGCAGTACGTC.

The chain uses TRBV20-1 and TRBJ1-2; the D gene is possibly TRBD1 (5 bases). The ends were cut back, 3 bases at V and 10 bases at J, with 12 bases in the middle. This CDR3 region has 11 residues. Germline loops: CDR1 DFQATT, CDR2 SNEGSKA (reference sequence). In DNA, the CDR3 is TGCAGTGCTAGGAGGGACGGGGACTACACCTTC. It specifies CSARRDGDYTF.